Below, 21 T cell receptor beta chains from the same sample are listed, as sequenced in a study of metastatic and nonmetastatic thyroid tumors. Treatment of any kind had been given to no patient before thyroid surgery. TCRdb re-analyzed the PCR reads using MiXCR. The sample lists roughly 83,000 clones, under 15% occurring once. Specimen: blood. These receptors were obtained from a female donor with papillary thyroid cancer or a benign thyroid nodule (not recorded which). Some clones in this sample may be carry-over from other donors' samples.

The gene calls are TRBV20-1 and TRBJ2-3, with a tentative D call TRBD2 (6 bases). The CDR3 runs 13 residues. Per the germline V gene, CDR1 is DFQATT and CDR2 is SNEGSKA (reference sequence). Between the trimmed V and J ends, which lost 4 bases and 8 bases, there was a span of 16 bases. CDR3 nucleotide sequence: TGCAGTGCTATCCCCCCAGGGCGGGGTACGCAGTATTTT. Encoded protein: CSAIPPGRGTQYF.

This clone was seen at least ten times. The rearrangement joins TRBV11-2 to TRBJ2-7, with 7 bases that match TRBD2. Germline assignment: CDR1 SGHAT and CDR2 FQNNGV. The CDR3 runs to 16 residues. With V trimmed by 2 bases and J by 4 bases, 11 bases remained unmatched. Here the CDR3 reads CASSLSPRLAGYEQYF. DNA of the CDR3: TGTGCCAGCAGCTTAAGCCCCCGACTAGCCGGGTACGAGCAGTACTTC.

This clone was recorded many times. The genes are TRBV6-2 or TRBV6-3 and TRBJ2-7; 7 bases fit TRBD1. Germline CDR1 reads MNHEY; CDR2 reads SVGEGT. The J segment lost 2 bases and the V segment lost 7 bases, leaving 11 bases of the junction unmatched. The CDR3 has 15 residues. The CDR3 region is CASTQRGTDTYEQYF. CDR3 DNA: TGTGCCAGCACTCAAAGAGGGACAGACACCTACGAGCAGTACTTC.

This clone was picked up many times. The chain couples TRBV27 to TRBJ2-2; the D is unclear. CDR1 is MNHEY, CDR2 SMNVEV, per germline (reference sequence). Deletions cut 4 bases from V and 3 bases from J, with 6 bases between. The CDR3 has 13 residues. CDR3 region: CASSSDDTGELFF. The CDR3 region has the DNA TGTGCCAGCAGTTCCGATGACACCGGGGAGCTGTTTTTT.

In regard to this clone: Compared with germline, one end of the junction differs, possibly owing to a read error. The chain carries TRBV4-1 and TRBJ2-7; 12 nucleotides line up with TRBD1. The germline gives CDR1 MGHRA, CDR2 YSYEKL. This CDR3 region has 15 residues. The CDR3, as DNA: TGCGCCGGCAGCCAAATACCGGGACAGGGGGCCAAGCAGTACTTC. Amino acids: CAGSQIPGQGAKQYF.

This clone was seen only a few times. The chain joins TRBV2 to TRBJ2-3; D is perhaps TRBD2 (6 bases). This CDR3 contains 19 residues. Germline V gene sequence: CDR1 SNHLY, CDR2 FYNNEI. V dropped 4 bases and J dropped 0 bases, with 23 bases sitting between them. This CDR3 is CASSGGGSQGGVSTDTQYF. CDR3 in DNA: TGTGCCAGCAGTGGAGGAGGTAGCCAGGGAGGTGTAAGCACAGATACGCAGTATTTT. The full variable domain, with the rest looked up from reference TRBV2 and TRBJ2-3, is EPEVTQTPSHQVTQMGQEVILRCVPISNHLYFYWYRQILGQKVEFLVSFYNNEISEKSEIFDDQFSVERPDGSNFTLKIRSTKLEDSAMYFCASSGGGSQGGVSTDTQYFGPGTRLTVL.

The chain employs TRBV5-4 and TRBJ1-2; D may be TRBD1 (5 bases). The CDR3 consists of 14 residues. Germline V gives CDR1 SGHNT, CDR2 YYREEE (reference sequence). V gave up 0 bases and J gave up 10 bases, with 16 bases separating them. CDR3 coding DNA: TGTGCCAGCAGCTTGGAGTACGGGGCGGGGATCTACACCTTC. This codes for CASSLEYGAGIYTF.

This clone has a count of ten or more. J is TRBJ2-7 and V is TRBV25-1; 7 bases agree with TRBD1. The V gene end was trimmed by 4 bases and the J gene end by 2 bases; junction bases not matched to a gene: 11. Germline V gives CDR1 MGHDK, CDR2 SYGVNS. The CDR3 runs to 16 residues. The CDR3 DNA sequence: TGTGCCAGCAGTGCAAGACAGGGAAGTAAGACCTACGAGCAGTACTTC. It translates to CASSARQGSKTYEQYF.

The table lists this clone with many counts. The chain employs TRBV7-2 and TRBJ1-2, with unresolved D. The CDR3 consists of 11 residues. V shed 5 bases and J shed 5 bases, with 6 bases lying between them. Germline V gene lookup returns CDR1 SGHTA and CDR2 FQGNSA. The CDR3 loop reads CASSRGYGYTF. In nucleotides, the CDR3 is TGTGCCAGCAGCCGGGGATATGGCTACACCTTC.

This clone was detected ten times or more. V and J are TRBV19 and TRBJ1-3, with D possibly TRBD1 on 5 matching bases. This CDR3 has 16 residues. Germline V CDR1 and CDR2: LNHDA, SQIVND (reference sequence). Trimming removed 0 bases at V and 2 bases at J, with 11 bases between. The CDR3 region has the DNA TGTGCCAGTAGTATAGATCTCTGGGGACCTGGAAACACCATATATTTT. Amino acid sequence: CASSIDLWGPGNTIYF.

This clone occurred once. This may arise from a read error, as a much more abundant clone is one base away. The chain joins TRBV4-2 to TRBJ1-1; D unclear. The V gene's germline CDR1 is LGHNA and CDR2 YNFKEQ. The CDR3 spans 14 residues. Trimming pared 1 base from V and 1 base from J, leaving 7 bases between. CDR3 amino acids: CASSQVSQNTEAFF. In DNA, the CDR3 is TGTGCCAGCAGCCAAGTTAGTCAGAACACTGAAGCTTTCTTT.

A word on this clone: The junction differs from germline at one of its ends, possibly a read error. V is TRBV5-4 and J is TRBJ2-1; 9 bases align to TRBD1. This CDR3 has 12 residues. Germline V gene sequence: CDR1 SGHNT, CDR2 YYREEE (reference sequence). This CDR3 is CASSLAAGTGPF. CDR3 nucleotide sequence: TGTGCCAGCAGCTTGGCCGCCGGGACAGGGCCCTTC. Full variable domain (remainder filled in from reference TRBV5-4 and TRBJ2-1): ETGVTQSPTHLIKTRGQQVTLRCSSQSGHNTVSWYQQALGQGPQFIFQYYREEENGRGNFPPRFSGLQFPNYSSELNVNALELDDSALYLCASSLAAGTGPFGPGTRLTVL.

This clone was recorded at least ten times. The rearrangement links TRBV7-2 to TRBJ2-1, with TRBD2 identical over 7 bases. The CDR3 runs to 15 residues. V was pared by 4 bases and J by 8 bases, with 11 bases of the junction left unmatched. Germline CDR1 reads SGHTA; CDR2 reads FQGNSA. The CDR3 nucleotides are TGTGCCAGCAGCTCCTTAGCGGGCCCCAACCATGAGCAGTTCTTC. It encodes CASSSLAGPNHEQFF.

This chain joins TRBV7-3 and TRBJ1-5; no clear D gene. Germline V gene sequence: CDR1 SGHTA, CDR2 FQGTGA. CDR3 length equals 16 residues. Trimming stripped 5 bases from V and 4 bases from J, with 18 bases between. CDR3 in amino acids: CASSTREGSFNQPQHF. For the CDR3, the DNA is TGTGCCAGCAGCACGAGGGAAGGGTCTTTTAATCAGCCCCAGCATTTT.

This clone was seen repeatedly, ten times or more. The rearrangement uses TRBV15 and TRBJ2-5; 7 nucleotides match TRBD1. Germline-derived CDR1 and CDR2 are LNHNV and YYDKDF (reference sequence). The junction had 7 bases not matched to a gene; V was cut back by 4 bases and J by 5 bases. The CDR3 sequence is 14 residues long. In DNA form, the CDR3 reads TGTGCCACCAGCAATGGACAGGCCAAGGAGACCCAGTACTTC. Its translation is CATSNGQAKETQYF.

This clone was seen ten or more times. The chain is built from TRBV6-1 and TRBJ2-1, with 7 bases fitting TRBD2. The CDR3 spans 16 residues. The germline V gene has CDR1 MNHNS and CDR2 SASEGT. V dropped 6 bases and J dropped 3; count of bases not matched to a gene: 11. CDR3 amino acids: CASSTLTSENYNEQFF. In DNA, the CDR3 is TGTGCCAGCAGCACCCTTACTAGCGAGAACTACAATGAGCAGTTCTTC.

In its sample, this clone was seen many times. V usage is TRBV5-1 and J usage is TRBJ2-5; possibly TRBD2 for D (6 bases). The germline V and J ends were trimmed by 0 bases and 1 base, with 13 bases remaining between them. Germline V gives CDR1 SGHRS, CDR2 YFSETQ. CDR3 length: 16 amino acids. The CDR3 sequence: CASSLGGAGTQETQYF. CDR3 DNA: TGCGCCAGCAGCTTGGGCGGTGCGGGGACCCAAGAGACCCAGTACTTC.

This clone was recorded at least ten times. The chain carries TRBV10-3 and TRBJ1-2, with no clear D. The CDR3 consists of 12 residues. V lost 3 bases, J lost 3 bases, and 5 bases lay in between. From germline, CDR1 is ENHRY and CDR2 SYGVKD. The CDR3 spells CAISENYYGYTF. The CDR3, as DNA: TGTGCCATCAGTGAAAACTACTATGGCTACACCTTC.

This clone has a handful of counts. This clone may be a read error of a much larger clone one base away. Other DNA sequences in the same sample also yield this CDR3. This chain uses TRBV27 with TRBJ2-5; D possibly matches TRBD1 or TRBD2 (5 bases each). This CDR3 region has 16 residues. From germline, CDR1 is MNHEY and CDR2 SMNVEV (reference sequence). With 2 bases removed from V and 3 bases from J, the gap between germline ends came to 16 bases. This chain's CDR3 is CASSLGRGTREETQYF. DNA for the CDR3: TGTGCCAGCAGTTTAGGCCGGGGCACTCGTGAAGAGACCCAGTACTTC.

This clone was seen a few times. This sequence may be a read error, since a much larger clone differs from it by one base. Other DNA variants within this sample encode the same CDR3. This chain connects TRBV28 to TRBJ2-5, with D possibly matching TRBD2 (5 bases). Germline CDR1 MDHEN, CDR2 SYDVKM. The CDR3 has 14 residues. V was pared by 3 bases and J by 6 bases, with 14 bases between. CDR3 nucleotides: TGTGCCAGCAGTTTCCCCAGCGGCGAGAAGACCCAGTACTTC. It is translated as CASSFPSGEKTQYF.

The chain has TRBV19 and TRBJ1-1; D call uncertain. Trimming stripped 2 bases from V and 4 bases from J, with 11 bases between. CDR1 and CDR2 from the germline V gene are LNHDA and SQIVND (reference sequence). CDR3 length: 14 amino acids. The chain's CDR3 is CASSILLSATEAFF. CDR3 DNA sequence: TGTGCCAGTAGTATACTACTGTCGGCCACTGAAGCTTTCTTT.